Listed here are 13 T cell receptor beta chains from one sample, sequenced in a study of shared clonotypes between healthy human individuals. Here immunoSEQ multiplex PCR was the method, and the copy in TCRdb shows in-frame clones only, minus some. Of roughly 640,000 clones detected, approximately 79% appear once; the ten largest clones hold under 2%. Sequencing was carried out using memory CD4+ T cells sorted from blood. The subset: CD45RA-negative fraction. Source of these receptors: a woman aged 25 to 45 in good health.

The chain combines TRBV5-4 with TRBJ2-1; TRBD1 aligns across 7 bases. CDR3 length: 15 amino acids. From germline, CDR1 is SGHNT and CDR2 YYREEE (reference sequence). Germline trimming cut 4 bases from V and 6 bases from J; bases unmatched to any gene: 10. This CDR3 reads CASSSPDRIGNEQFF. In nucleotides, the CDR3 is TGTGCCAGCAGCAGCCCGGACAGGATCGGCAATGAGCAGTTCTTC.

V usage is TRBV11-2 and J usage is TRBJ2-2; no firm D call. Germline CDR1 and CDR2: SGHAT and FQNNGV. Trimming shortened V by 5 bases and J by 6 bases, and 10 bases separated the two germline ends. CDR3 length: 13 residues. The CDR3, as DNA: TGTGCCAGCAGCCGCGGATTCCCCGGGGAGCTGTTTTTT. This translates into CASSRGFPGELFF.

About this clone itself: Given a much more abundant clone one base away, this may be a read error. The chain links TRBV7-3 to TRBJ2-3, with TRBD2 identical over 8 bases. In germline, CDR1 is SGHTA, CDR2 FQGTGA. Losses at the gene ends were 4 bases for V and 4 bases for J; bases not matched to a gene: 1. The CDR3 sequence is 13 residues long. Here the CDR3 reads CASSSAGADTQYF. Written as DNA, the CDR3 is TGTGCCAGCAGCTCAGCGGGGGCAGATACGCAGTATTTT.

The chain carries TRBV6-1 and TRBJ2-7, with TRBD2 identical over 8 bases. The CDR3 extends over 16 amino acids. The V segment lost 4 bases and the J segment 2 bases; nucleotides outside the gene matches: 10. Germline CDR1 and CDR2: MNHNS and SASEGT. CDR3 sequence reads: CASSGPGTSTTYEQYF. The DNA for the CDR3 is TGTGCCAGCAGTGGCCCCGGGACTAGTACCACCTACGAGCAGTACTTC.

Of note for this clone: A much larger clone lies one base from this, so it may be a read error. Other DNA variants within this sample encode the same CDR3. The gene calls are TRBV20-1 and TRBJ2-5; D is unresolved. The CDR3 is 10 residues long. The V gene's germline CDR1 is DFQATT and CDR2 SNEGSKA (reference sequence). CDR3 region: CSAVQETQYF. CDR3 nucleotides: TGCAGCGCGGTGCAAGAGACCCAGTACTTC.

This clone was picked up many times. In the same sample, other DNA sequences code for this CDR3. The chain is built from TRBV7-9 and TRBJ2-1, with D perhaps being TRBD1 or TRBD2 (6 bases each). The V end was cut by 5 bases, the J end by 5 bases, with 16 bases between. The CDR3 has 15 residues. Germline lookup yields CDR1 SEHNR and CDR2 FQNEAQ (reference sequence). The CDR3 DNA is TGTGCCAGCAGCCCGCCCGGAGGGGGTAACAATGAGCAGTTCTTC. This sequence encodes CASSPPGGGNNEQFF.

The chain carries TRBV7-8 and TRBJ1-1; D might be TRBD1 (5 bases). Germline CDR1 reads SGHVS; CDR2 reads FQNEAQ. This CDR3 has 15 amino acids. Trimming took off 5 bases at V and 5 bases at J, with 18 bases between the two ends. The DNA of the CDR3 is TGTGCCAGCAGCCCCGGGGTCCAGGGTGGAACTGAAGCTTTCTTT. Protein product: CASSPGVQGGTEAFF.

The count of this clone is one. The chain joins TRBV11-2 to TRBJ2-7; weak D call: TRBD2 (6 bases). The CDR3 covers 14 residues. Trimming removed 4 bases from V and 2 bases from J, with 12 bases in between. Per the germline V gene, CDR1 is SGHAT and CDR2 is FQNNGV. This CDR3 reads CASSSIAAPYEQYF. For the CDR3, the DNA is TGTGCCAGCAGCTCCATAGCGGCCCCCTACGAGCAGTACTTC.

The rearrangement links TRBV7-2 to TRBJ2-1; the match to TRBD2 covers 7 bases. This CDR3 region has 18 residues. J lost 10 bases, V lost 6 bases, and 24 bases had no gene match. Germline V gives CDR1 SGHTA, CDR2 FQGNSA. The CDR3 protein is CASSKSLNREELYEEQFF. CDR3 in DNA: TGTGCCAGCAGTAAGAGCTTGAATCGGGAGGAGCTCTATGAGGAGCAGTTCTTC.

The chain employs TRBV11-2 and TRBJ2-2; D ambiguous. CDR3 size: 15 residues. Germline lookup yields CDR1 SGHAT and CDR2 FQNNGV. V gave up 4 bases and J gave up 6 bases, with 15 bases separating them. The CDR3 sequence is CASSSQVVGPGELFF. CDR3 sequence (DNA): TGTGCCAGCAGCTCACAAGTAGTTGGTCCCGGGGAGCTGTTTTTT.

The CDR3 DNA is TGTGCCAGCAGTACTCGAAGGACGGGGACTGAAGCTTTCTTT. Residues: CASSTRRTGTEAFF. The chain combines TRBV28 with TRBJ1-1, with D hard to call. Between the trimmed V and J ends, which lost 5 bases and 5 bases, there was a span of 15 bases. The CDR3 runs 14 residues. Germline-derived CDR1 and CDR2 are MDHEN and SYDVKM.

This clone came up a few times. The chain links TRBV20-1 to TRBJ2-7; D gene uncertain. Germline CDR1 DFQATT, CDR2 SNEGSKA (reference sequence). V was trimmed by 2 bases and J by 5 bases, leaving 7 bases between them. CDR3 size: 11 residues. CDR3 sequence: CSARLANEQYF. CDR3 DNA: TGCAGTGCTAGATTGGCTAACGAGCAGTACTTC.

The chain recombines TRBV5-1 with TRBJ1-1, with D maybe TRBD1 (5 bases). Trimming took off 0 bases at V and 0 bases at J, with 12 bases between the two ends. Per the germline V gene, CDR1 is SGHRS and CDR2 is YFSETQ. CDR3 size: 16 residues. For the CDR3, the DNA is TGCGCCAGCAGCTTGGAGGCAGGGAAAATGAACACTGAAGCTTTCTTT. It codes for CASSLEAGKMNTEAFF.